This T cell receptor beta chain was sequenced during a study of T-cell memory formation after mild COVID-19. Whole-study context: TCR clusters largely stayed donor specific.

Overall study results and limits: There was no confirmation that second-wave clones peaking on day 37 were SARS-CoV-2 specific.

As concerns this clonotype: Its antigen is as yet unknown.

Researchers used 5'RACE with constant-segment primers to make TCR alpha and TCR beta cDNA libraries that carry sample barcodes and UMIs. TCRdb re-called the 5' RACE reads with MiXCR, one entry per CDR3 protein. The repertoire holds roughly 610,000 distinct CDR3 sequences, with roughly 17% as singletons. The clonotype originates from an adult woman who had mild COVID-19 (a few samples of this study predate the infection). Cell type and time point are not known. Sequencing used PBMCs or a T cell subset sorted from them (not recorded which).

The CDR3 protein is CASSSDRGGTEAFF. CDR3 DNA: TGTGCCAGCAGTTCTGACAGGGGAGGCACTGAAGCTTTCTTT. The V gene is TRBV12-3 or TRBV12-4, the J gene TRBJ1-1; TRBD1 matches at 8 bases. The CDR3 totals 14 residues. The V segment lost 4 bases and the J segment 4 bases; nucleotides outside the gene matches: 5.